Below are 5 T cell receptor beta chains sequenced from a single sample in a study of cytomegalovirus exposure and HLA in healthy donors. Both 60 Vbeta primers and 13 Jbeta primers went into the PCR. TCRdb's table, derived via immunoSEQ multiplex PCR, lists solely in-frame clones and lacks some. Here the sample spans roughly 200,000 clones, 70% to 80% being singletons. The material sequenced was PBMCs. All receptors derive from a woman aged 55-75 years in good health and CMV-seropositive.

The V call is TRBV28, the J call TRBJ1-1; D is ambiguous. V was clipped by 7 bases and J by 4 bases, with 7 bases between them. The CDR3 has 11 residues. The V gene's germline CDR1 is MDHEN and CDR2 SYDVKM. CDR3 in amino acids: CASTPGTEAFF. In DNA form, the CDR3 reads TGTGCCAGCACCCCGGGCACTGAAGCTTTCTTT.

The chain couples TRBV9 to TRBJ1-1, with no clear D. Looked up from germline, CDR1 is SGDLS and CDR2 is YYNGEE. V was cut by 4 bases and J by 1 base, with 5 bases left in between. CDR3 length equals 12 residues. The CDR3 reads CASSNRNTEAFF. CDR3 nucleotide sequence: TGTGCCAGCAGCAACAGGAACACTGAAGCTTTCTTT.

V is TRBV30 and J is TRBJ1-1, with TRBD1 identical over 8 bases. The J segment lost 10 bases and the V segment lost 3 bases, leaving 4 bases of the junction unmatched. Germline V CDR1 and CDR2: GTSNPN, SVGIG (reference sequence). CDR3 length equals 11 residues. The CDR3 sequence: CAWRDQGAAFF. CDR3 DNA sequence: TGTGCCTGGAGGGATCAGGGGGCAGCTTTCTTT.

In DNA, the CDR3 is TGTGCCTGGAGTGTAGGCGGGGACACTGAAGCTTTCTTT. Translating gives CAWSVGGDTEAFF. V and J are TRBV30 and TRBJ1-1; D not resolved. With 0 bases removed from V and 3 bases from J, the gap between germline ends came to 8 bases. This CDR3 region has 13 residues. CDR1 and CDR2 (germline): GTSNPN, SVGIG (reference sequence). Full variable domain (outside the CDR3, taken from reference TRBV30 and TRBJ1-1): SQTIHQWPATLVQPVGSPLSLECTVEGTSNPNLYWYRQAAGRGLQLLFYSVGIGQISSEVPQNLSASRPQDRQFILSSKKLLLSDSGFYLCAWSVGGDTEAFFGQGTRLTVV.

The J gene is TRBJ2-6, the V gene TRBV19; tentatively, D is TRBD1 (5 bases). Trimming took 7 bases from V and 0 from J, leaving 10 bases between them. Germline CDR1 reads LNHDA; CDR2 reads SQIVND (reference sequence). The CDR3 is 15 amino acids. CDR3 nucleotide sequence: TGTGCCAGTAAAAGACAGCTCTCTGGGGCCAACGTCCTGACTTTC. Its protein is CASKRQLSGANVLTF. The full variable domain, in which reference TRBV19 and TRBJ2-6 provide the parts outside the CDR3, is DGGITQSPKYLFRKEGQNVTLSCEQNLNHDAMYWYRQDPGQGLRLIYYSQIVNDFQKGDIAEGYSVSREKKESFPLTVTSAQKNPTAFYLCASKRQLSGANVLTFGAGSRLTVL.